This T cell receptor (beta chain) was obtained from a study of cytomegalovirus exposure and HLA in healthy donors. Primers for the PCR totalled 60 Vbeta and 13 Jbeta. Repertoires were generated with immunoSEQ multiplex PCR, while TCRdb's copy carries only in-frame clones and drops some. The profile shows roughly 150,000 clones, approximately 80% of them singletons. The CDR3 is 11 residues long. Germline V lookup: CDR1 GTSNPN, CDR2 SVGIG (reference sequence). V was cut by 5 bases and J by 5 bases, with 10 bases left in between. The rearrangement links TRBV30 to TRBJ2-7; no firm D call. The sequence derives from a man aged 25 to 40 in good health and CMV-seronegative. Sequencing input: PBMCs. This chain's CDR3 is CAWGSSHEQYF. In DNA, the CDR3 is TGTGCCTGGGGCAGTAGCCACGAGCAGTACTTC.